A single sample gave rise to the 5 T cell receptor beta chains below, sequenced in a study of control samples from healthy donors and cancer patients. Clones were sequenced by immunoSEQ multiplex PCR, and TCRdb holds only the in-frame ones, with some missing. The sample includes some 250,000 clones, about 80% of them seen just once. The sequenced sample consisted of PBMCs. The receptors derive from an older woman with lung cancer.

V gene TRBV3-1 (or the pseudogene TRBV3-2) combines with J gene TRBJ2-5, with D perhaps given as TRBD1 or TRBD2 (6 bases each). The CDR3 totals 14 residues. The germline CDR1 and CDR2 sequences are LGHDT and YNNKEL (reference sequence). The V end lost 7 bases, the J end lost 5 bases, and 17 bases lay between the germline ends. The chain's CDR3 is CASTAQGGRETQYF. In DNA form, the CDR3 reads TGTGCCAGCACCGCACAAGGGGGGAGGGAGACCCAGTACTTC.

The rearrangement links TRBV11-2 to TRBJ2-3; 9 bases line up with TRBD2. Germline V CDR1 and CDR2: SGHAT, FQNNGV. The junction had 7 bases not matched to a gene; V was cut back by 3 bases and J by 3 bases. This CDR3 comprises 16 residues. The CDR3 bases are TGTGCCAGCAGCTTGTTCACGGGACTAGCTACAGATACGCAGTATTTT. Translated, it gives CASSLFTGLATDTQYF.

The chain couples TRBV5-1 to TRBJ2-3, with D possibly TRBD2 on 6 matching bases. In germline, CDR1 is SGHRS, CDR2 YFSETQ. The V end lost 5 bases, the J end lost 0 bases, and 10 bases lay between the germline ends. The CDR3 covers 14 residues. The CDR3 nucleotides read TGCGCCAGCAGACCGGGGACTAGCACAGATACGCAGTATTTT. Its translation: CASRPGTSTDTQYF.

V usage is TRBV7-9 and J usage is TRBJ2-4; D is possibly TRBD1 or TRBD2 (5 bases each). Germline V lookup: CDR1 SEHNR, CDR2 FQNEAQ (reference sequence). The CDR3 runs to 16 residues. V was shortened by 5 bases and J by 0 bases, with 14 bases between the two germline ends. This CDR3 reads CASSQGRSLAKNIQYF. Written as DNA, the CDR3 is TGTGCCAGCAGCCAGGGACGGTCTCTAGCCAAAAACATTCAGTACTTC.

CDR3 protein: CASTLASSYNSPLHF. CDR3 coding DNA: TGTGCCAGCACGCTGGCCAGCTCCTATAATTCACCCCTCCACTTT. The chain is built from TRBV6-6 and TRBJ1-6; D call uncertain. The CDR3 runs 15 residues. V dropped 7 bases and J dropped 0 bases, with 10 bases sitting between them. Germline CDR1 and CDR2: MNHNY and SVGAGI (reference sequence).